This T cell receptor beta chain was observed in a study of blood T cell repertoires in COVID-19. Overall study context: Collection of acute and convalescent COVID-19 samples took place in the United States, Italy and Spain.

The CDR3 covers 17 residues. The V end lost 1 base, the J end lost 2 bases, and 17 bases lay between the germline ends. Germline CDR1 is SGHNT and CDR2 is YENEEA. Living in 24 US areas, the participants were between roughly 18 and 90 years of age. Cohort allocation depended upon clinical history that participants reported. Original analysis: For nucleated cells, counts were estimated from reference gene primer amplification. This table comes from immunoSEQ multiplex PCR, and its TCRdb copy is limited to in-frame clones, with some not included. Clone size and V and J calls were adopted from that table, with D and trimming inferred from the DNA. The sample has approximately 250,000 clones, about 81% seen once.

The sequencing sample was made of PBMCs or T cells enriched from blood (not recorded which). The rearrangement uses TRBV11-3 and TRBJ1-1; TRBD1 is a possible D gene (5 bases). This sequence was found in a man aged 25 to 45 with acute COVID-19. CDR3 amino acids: CASSLATFLGGNTEAFF. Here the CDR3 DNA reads TGTGCCAGCAGCTTAGCCACCTTTTTGGGGGGTAACACTGAAGCTTTCTTT.